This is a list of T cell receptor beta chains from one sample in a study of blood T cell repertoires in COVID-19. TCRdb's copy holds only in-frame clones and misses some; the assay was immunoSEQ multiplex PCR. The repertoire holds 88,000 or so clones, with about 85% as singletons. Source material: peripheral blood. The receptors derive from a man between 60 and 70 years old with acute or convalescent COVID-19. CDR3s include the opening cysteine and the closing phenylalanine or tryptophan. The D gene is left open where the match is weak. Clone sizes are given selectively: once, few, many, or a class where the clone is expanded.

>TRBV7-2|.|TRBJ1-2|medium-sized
TGTGCCAGCAGCTTAGAAGGCGGAGGTAACGTCTATGGCTACACCTTC
CASSLEGGGNVYGYTF
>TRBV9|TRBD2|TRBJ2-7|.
TGTGCCAGCAGCGTAGTTGGTAGCGGGGATGCCGAGCAGTACTTC
CASSVVGSGDAEQYF
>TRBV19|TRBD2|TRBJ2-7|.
TGTGCCAGTAGTAAGGCTAGCGGTGATTACGAGCAGTACTTC
CASSKASGDYEQYF
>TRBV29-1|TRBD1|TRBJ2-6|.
TGCAGCGTGGGGACAGACTCTGGGGCCAACGTCCTGACTTTC
CSVGTDSGANVLTF
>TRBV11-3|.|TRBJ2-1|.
TGTGCCAGCAGCTTAACAGGCGCTGGCAATGAGCAGTTCTTC
CASSLTGAGNEQFF
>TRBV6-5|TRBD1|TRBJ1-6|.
TGTGCCACCAGACAGGGGAGTTCACCCCTCCACTTT
CATRQGSSPLHF
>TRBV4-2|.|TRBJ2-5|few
TGTGCCAGCAGCCAAGAACAGGGGAGGGAGACCCAGTACTTC
CASSQEQGRETQYF
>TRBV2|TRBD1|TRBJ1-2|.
TGTGCCAGCAGGGGGACAGGGGGAGCCTATGGCTACACCTTC
CASRGTGGAYGYTF
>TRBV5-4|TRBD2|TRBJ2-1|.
TGTGCCAGCAGCTCGGGAGGACTAGCGGGAGGTCGAAATGAGCAGTTCTTC
CASSSGGLAGGRNEQFF
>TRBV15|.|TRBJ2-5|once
TGTGCCACCAGCAGAGATCTTGTGACAGTAGAGACCCAGTACTTC
CATSRDLVTVETQYF
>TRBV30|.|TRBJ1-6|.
TGTGCCTGGGGCGGGGTCGTCTTGGATTCACCCCTCCACTTT
CAWGGVVLDSPLHF
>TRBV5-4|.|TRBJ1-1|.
TGTGCCAGCAGCTTGGTGGCGGGAGGGAATGCTTTCTTT
CASSLVAGGNAFF
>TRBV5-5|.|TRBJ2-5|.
TGTGCCAGCAGCCCCGGGGGTGGTTCTCAAGAGACCCAGTACTTC
CASSPGGGSQETQYF
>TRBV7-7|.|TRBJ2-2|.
TGTGCCAGCAGCTTGGACAGGAACACCGGGGAGCTGTTTTTT
CASSLDRNTGELFF
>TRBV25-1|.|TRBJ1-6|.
TGTGCCAGCAGTGAATACAGTTCACCCCTCCACTTT
CASSEYSSPLHF
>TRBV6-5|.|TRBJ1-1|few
TGTGCCAGCAGTTACCTCACAGGGCCTGGGAACACTGAAGCTTTCTTT
CASSYLTGPGNTEAFF
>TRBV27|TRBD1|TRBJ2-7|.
TGTGCCAGCAGTTTAAGGACGGGACAGAGGCCCTACGAGCAGTACTTC
CASSLRTGQRPYEQYF
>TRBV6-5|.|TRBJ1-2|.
TGTGCCAGCAGTTTCGGGGGGAGGGGTGAGGATGGCTACACCTTC
CASSFGGRGEDGYTF
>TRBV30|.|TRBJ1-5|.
TGTGCCTGGGCGACAGGTCTGGATCAGCCCCAGCATTTT
CAWATGLDQPQHF
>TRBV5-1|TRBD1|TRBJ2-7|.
TGCGCCAGCAGCTTGGCTCTGGACAGGAAGGCTGGAGCCGAGCAGTACTTC
CASSLALDRKAGAEQYF
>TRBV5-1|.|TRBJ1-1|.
TGCGCCAGCAAGCGTGGAAACACTGAAGCTTTCTTT
CASKRGNTEAFF
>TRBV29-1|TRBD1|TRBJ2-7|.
TGCAGCGCCGGACAGGGGAAGTACGAGCAGTACTTC
CSAGQGKYEQYF
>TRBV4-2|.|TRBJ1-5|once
TGTGCCAGCAGCCAAGATCGGGGGGGTAAGGACTTCAATCAGCCCCAGCATTTT
CASSQDRGGKDFNQPQHF
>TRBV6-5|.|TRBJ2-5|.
TGTGCCAGCAGACGACTCGGGTTCCAAGAGACCCAGTACTTC
CASRRLGFQETQYF
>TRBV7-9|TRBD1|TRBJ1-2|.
TGTGCCAGCAGCTTAACAGGGGCCTATGGCTACACCTTC
CASSLTGAYGYTF
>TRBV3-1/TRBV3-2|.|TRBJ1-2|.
TGTGCCAGCAGACGTCCGGGGAATAACTATGGCTACACCTTC
CASRRPGNNYGYTF
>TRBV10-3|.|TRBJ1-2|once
TGTGCCATCAGCGCCCTCGGGGATGACGGCTACACCTTC
CAISALGDDGYTF
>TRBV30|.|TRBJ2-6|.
TGTGCCTGGAGTGTACTGAGGGGGGGTATACCAAGTGGGGCCAACGTCCTGACTTTC
CAWSVLRGGIPSGANVLTF
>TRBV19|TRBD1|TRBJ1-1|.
TGTGCCAGTAGCAGGGGACAGATGAACACTGAAGCTTTCTTT
CASSRGQMNTEAFF
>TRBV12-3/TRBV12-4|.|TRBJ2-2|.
TGTGCCAGCAGTTTACAGATCGGGGAGCTGTTTTTT
CASSLQIGELFF
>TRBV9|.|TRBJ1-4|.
TGTGCCAGCAGCGAGACAGCCCTTAATGAAAAACTGTTTTTT
CASSETALNEKLFF
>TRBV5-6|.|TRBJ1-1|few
TGTGCCAGCAGCCCGGGGGGCAGTCTAAATGCGAACACTGAAGCTTTCTTT
CASSPGGSLNANTEAFF
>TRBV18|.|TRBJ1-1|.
TGTGCCAGCTCCCTTCTGGGAGGCGACACTGAAGCTTTCTTT
CASSLLGGDTEAFF
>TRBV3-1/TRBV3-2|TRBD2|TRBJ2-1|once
TGTGCCAGCAGCCAACGCAGCGGGAGGGCCGGGGATGAGCAGTTCTTC
CASSQRSGRAGDEQFF
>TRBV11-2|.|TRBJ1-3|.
TGTGCCAGCAGCCCCCGGACACAGCACACCATATATTTT
CASSPRTQHTIYF
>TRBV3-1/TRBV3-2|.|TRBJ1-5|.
TGTGCCAGCAGCCAAGATCTGGGGCGCGAAACCTCCCAGCATTTT
CASSQDLGRETSQHF
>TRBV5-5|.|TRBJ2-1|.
TGTGCCAGCAGCTTGGGACAGAACTACAATGAGCAGTTCTTC
CASSLGQNYNEQFF
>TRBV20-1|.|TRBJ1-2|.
TGCAGTGCGCAGGCCATATATGGCTACACCTTC
CSAQAIYGYTF
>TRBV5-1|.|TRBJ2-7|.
TGCGCCAGCAGCTTAACAGAAGCCTACGAGCAGTACTTC
CASSLTEAYEQYF
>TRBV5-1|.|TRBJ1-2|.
TGCGCCAGCAGCCATATTTGGGAGAAGGACGGTAGCGGCTACACCTTC
CASSHIWEKDGSGYTF
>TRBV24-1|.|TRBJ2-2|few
TGTGCCACCAGCCACCATCGACAGACCGGGGAGCTGTTTTTT
CATSHHRQTGELFF
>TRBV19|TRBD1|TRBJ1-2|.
TGTGCCAGTAGTATTTCCCTGGGGACAGGGAACAACTATGGCTACACCTTC
CASSISLGTGNNYGYTF
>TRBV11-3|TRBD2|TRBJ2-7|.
TGTGCCAGCAGCAGAGCTAGCGGGAGATCCTACGAGCAGTACTTC
CASSRASGRSYEQYF
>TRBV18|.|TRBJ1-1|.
TGTGCCAGCTCACCCCGTCCGGGGAAGGACACTGAAGCTTTCTTT
CASSPRPGKDTEAFF
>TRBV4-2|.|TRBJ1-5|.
TGTGCCAGCAGCCAGGCAGACAGCGTCGGGCCCCAGCATTTT
CASSQADSVGPQHF
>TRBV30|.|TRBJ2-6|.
TGTGCCTGGAGGACAACGGATTTCTCTGGGGCCAACGTCCTGACTTTC
CAWRTTDFSGANVLTF
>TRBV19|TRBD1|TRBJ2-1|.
TGTGCCAGTACTTCTGGGACAGGGTATATTGAGCAGTTCTTC
CASTSGTGYIEQFF
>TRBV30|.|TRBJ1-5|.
TGTGCCTATGATACCGTCGGACACCCGAATCAGCCCCAGCATTTT
CAYDTVGHPNQPQHF
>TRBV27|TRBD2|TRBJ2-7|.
TGTGCCAGCAGTTTATCCCCATGGGGGGGAAACGAGCAGTACTTC
CASSLSPWGGNEQYF
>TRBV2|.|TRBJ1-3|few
TGTGCCAGCAGTGAAGCACGAGGGTGGGAAAACACCATATATTTT
CASSEARGWENTIYF
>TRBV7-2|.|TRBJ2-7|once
TGTGCCAGCAGCTTAGTGGGCGGGGGCCGCTCCTACGAGCAGTACTTC
CASSLVGGGRSYEQYF